This T cell receptor beta chain was profiled in a study of cytomegalovirus exposure and HLA in healthy donors. Points on this clone: Its antigen is not identified.

Study-wide results and caveats: The records held CMV serostatus as the only immune exposure information. A prior analysis recorded that most TCR beta V segments were productive about 87% or about 30% of the time.

The PCR employed 60 Vbeta primers together with 13 Jbeta primers. In the original workflow: As a later analysis found, there were 80 million to 90 million unique TCR beta chains, of which roughly 11 million were shared. Only in-frame clones appear in the TCRdb table, and some are missing; sequencing was by immunoSEQ multiplex PCR. The D gene and trimming were derived from the DNA, and the V and J assignments and clone size from that table. The table shows about 130,000 clones, with approximately 80% occurring only once. Specimen: PBMCs. This sequence was found in a woman under 30 in good health and CMV-seropositive.

This CDR3 is CASSPGGGLETQYF. As DNA, the CDR3 is TGTGCCAGCAGCCCGGGAGGGGGCTTGGAGACCCAGTACTTC. The V and J genes are TRBV7-9 and TRBJ2-5; weak D call: TRBD2 (8 bases). V lost 5 bases, J lost 5 bases, and 15 bases lay in between. From germline, CDR1 is SEHNR and CDR2 FQNEAQ (reference sequence). The CDR3 runs 14 residues.